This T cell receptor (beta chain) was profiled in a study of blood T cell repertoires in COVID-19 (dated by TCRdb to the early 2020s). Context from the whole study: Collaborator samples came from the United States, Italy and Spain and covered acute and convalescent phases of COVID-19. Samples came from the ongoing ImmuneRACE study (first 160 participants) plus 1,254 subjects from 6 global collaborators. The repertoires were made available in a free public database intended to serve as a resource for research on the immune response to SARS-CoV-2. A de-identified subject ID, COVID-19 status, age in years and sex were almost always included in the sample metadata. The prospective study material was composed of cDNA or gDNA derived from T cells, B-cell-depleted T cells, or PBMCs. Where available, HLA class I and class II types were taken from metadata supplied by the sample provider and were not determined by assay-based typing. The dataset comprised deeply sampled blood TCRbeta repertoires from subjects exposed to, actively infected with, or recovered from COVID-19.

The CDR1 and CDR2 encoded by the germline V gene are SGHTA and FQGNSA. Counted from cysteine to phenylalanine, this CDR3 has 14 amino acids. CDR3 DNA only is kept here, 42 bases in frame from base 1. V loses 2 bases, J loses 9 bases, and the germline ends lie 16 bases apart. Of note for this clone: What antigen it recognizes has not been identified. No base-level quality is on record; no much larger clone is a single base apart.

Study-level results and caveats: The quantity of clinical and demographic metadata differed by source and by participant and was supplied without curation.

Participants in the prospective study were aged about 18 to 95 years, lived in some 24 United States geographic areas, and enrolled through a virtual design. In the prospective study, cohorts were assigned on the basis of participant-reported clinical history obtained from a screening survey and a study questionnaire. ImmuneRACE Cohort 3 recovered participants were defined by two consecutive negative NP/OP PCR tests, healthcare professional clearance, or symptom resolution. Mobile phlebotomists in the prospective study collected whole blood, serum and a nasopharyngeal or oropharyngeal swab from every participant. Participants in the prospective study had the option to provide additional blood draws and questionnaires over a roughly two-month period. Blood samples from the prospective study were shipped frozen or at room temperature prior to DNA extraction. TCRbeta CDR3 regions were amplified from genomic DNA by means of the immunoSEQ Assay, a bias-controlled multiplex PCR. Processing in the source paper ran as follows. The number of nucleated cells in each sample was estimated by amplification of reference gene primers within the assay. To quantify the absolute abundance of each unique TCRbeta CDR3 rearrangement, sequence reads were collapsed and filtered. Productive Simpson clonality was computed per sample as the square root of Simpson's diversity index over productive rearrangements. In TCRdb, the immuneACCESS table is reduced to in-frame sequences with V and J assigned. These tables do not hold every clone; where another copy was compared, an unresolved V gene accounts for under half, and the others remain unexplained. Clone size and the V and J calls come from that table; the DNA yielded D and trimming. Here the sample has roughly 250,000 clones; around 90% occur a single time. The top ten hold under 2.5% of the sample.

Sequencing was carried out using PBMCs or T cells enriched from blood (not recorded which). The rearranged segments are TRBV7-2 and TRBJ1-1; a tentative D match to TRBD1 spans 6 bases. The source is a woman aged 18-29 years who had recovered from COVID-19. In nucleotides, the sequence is TGTGCCAGCAGCTTACATCCGACAGGAAAGAAAGCTTTCTTT. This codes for CASSLHPTGKKAFF.